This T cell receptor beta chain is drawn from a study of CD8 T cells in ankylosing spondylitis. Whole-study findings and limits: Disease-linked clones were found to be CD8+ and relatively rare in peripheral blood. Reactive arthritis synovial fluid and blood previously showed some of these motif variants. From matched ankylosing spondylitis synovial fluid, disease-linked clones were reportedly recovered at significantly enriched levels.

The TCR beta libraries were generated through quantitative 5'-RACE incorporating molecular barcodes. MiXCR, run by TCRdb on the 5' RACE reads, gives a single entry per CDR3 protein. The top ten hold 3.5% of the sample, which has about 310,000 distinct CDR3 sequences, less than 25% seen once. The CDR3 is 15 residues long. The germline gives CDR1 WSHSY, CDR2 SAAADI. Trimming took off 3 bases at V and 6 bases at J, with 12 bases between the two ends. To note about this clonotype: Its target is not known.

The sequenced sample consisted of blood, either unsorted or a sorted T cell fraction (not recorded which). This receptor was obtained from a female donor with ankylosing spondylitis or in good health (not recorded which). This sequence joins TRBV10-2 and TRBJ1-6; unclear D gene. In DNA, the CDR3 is TGCGCCAGCAGTGACCCGGGTCTCGCTAATTCACCCCTCCACTTT. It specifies CASSDPGLANSPLHF.